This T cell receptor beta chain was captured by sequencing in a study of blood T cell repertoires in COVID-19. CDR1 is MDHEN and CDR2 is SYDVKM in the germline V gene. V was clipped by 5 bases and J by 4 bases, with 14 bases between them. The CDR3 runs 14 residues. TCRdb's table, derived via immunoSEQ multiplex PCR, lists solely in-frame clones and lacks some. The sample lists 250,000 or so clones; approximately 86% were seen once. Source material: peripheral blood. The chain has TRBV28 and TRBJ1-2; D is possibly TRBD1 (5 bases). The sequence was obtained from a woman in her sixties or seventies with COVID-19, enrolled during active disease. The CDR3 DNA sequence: TGTGCCAGCAGTCCGACGGGACTCGGCTATGGCTACACCTTC. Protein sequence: CASSPTGLGYGYTF.